The 31 T cell receptor beta chains below come from one sample, sequenced in a study of cytomegalovirus exposure and HLA in healthy donors. This PCR relied on a set of 60 Vbeta primers and 13 Jbeta primers. Some clones are missing from TCRdb's copy, which holds only in-frame ones; the method was immunoSEQ multiplex PCR. The table includes 95,000 to 150,000 clones, approximately 80% detected once. Source material: PBMCs. The receptor source for this set is a female donor in good health and CMV-seropositive.

V usage is TRBV10-3 and J usage is TRBJ1-2, with D unresolved. The CDR3 totals 14 residues. The V and J ends lost 4 bases and 5 bases respectively, with 14 bases between them. The germline V gene encodes CDR1 ENHRY and CDR2 SYGVKD. The CDR3: CAISALDTGYGYTF. In DNA, the CDR3 is TGTGCCATCAGTGCCCTTGACACGGGATATGGCTACACCTTC.

This clone appeared a single time. The rearrangement links TRBV6-4 to TRBJ2-7; possibly TRBD1 for D (6 bases). Trimming cost V 3 bases and J 6 bases, with 12 bases left between them. Germline V gene data show CDR1 as MRHNA and CDR2 as SNTAGT. This CDR3 has 13 residues. Here the CDR3 reads CASSEVWGREQYF. The CDR3 bases are TGTGCCAGCAGTGAAGTGTGGGGGCGCGAGCAGTACTTC.

This sequence joins TRBV30 and TRBJ1-2; 10 bases line up with TRBD1. V gave up 2 bases and J gave up 7 bases; unmatched junction bases: 16. The CDR3 consists of 17 residues. Per the germline V gene, CDR1 is GTSNPN and CDR2 is SVGIG (reference sequence). CDR3 in DNA: TGTGCCTGGAGTCGGACAGGGGGTGGGGGATACGGCGGTGGCTACACCTTC. Protein sequence: CAWSRTGGGGYGGGYTF.

This clone was seen once. This sequence joins TRBV5-8 and TRBJ1-1; D is unclear. The CDR3 has 16 amino acids. Trimming shortened V by 4 bases and J by 0 bases, and 16 bases separated the two germline ends. CDR1 is SGHTS and CDR2 is YDEGEE in the germline V gene. The CDR3 region is CASSMGPAGMNTEAFF. DNA for the CDR3: TGTGCCAGCAGCATGGGCCCGGCGGGGATGAACACTGAAGCTTTCTTT.

The chain employs TRBV28 and TRBJ2-5; D remains ambiguous. With 1 base removed from V and 2 bases from J, the gap between germline ends came to 8 bases. Germline CDR1 reads MDHEN; CDR2 reads SYDVKM. CDR3 length: 14 residues. CDR3 sequence: CASSLLAGQETQYF. The CDR3, as DNA: TGTGCCAGCAGTTTATTGGCAGGACAAGAGACCCAGTACTTC.

The chain joins TRBV27 to TRBJ1-1; possibly TRBD1 for D (6 bases). V was clipped by 5 bases and J by 11 bases, with 18 bases between them. This CDR3 spans 13 amino acids. CDR1 MNHEY and CDR2 SMNVEV come from the germline V gene (reference sequence). CDR3 in DNA: TGTGCCAGCAGTCAGGAAACAGGGATGCAGGCTTTCTTT. Residues: CASSQETGMQAFF.

J is TRBJ2-2 and V is TRBV7-9, with a possible D match to TRBD1 (7 bases). This CDR3 spans 15 amino acids. Germline CDR1 and CDR2: SEHNR and FQNEAQ (reference sequence). V lost 5 bases and J lost 3, with 13 bases in between. CDR3 loop: CASSLARGDTGELFF. CDR3 sequence (DNA): TGTGCCAGCAGCCTCGCCAGGGGGGACACCGGGGAGCTGTTTTTT. The full variable domain, completed using reference TRBV7-9 and TRBJ2-2, is DTGVSQNPRHKITKRGQNVTFRCDPISEHNRLYWYRQTLGQGPEFLTYFQNEAQLEKSRLLSDRFSAERPKGSFSTLEIQRTEQGDSAMYLCASSLARGDTGELFFGEGSRLTVL.

The chain uses TRBV5-6 and TRBJ1-1; D gene ambiguous. The CDR3 covers 14 residues. Trimming pared 0 bases from V and 1 base from J, leaving 7 bases between. The germline V gene encodes CDR1 SGHDT and CDR2 YYEEEE. Written as DNA, the CDR3 is TGTGCCAGCAGCTTGGTGTCGGGGAACACTGAAGCTTTCTTT. As protein: CASSLVSGNTEAFF.

The chain uses TRBV6-1 and TRBJ2-7; 7 bases line up with TRBD1. There are 15 residues in the CDR3. With 5 bases clipped from V and 2 bases from J, the junction kept 9 bases outside the gene matches. Germline CDR1 and CDR2: MNHNS and SASEGT. The CDR3 loop is CASSPRTGPTYEQYF. In nucleotides, the CDR3 is TGTGCCAGCAGTCCAAGGACAGGCCCTACCTACGAGCAGTACTTC.

The chain combines TRBV5-1 with TRBJ1-6, with D tentatively TRBD1 (6 bases). There are 14 residues in the CDR3. V was clipped by 2 bases and J by 7 bases, with 10 bases between them. Germline values: CDR1 SGHRS, CDR2 YFSETQ. CDR3 residues: CASSLQGGNSPLHF. For the CDR3, the DNA is TGCGCCAGCAGCTTACAGGGTGGAAATTCACCCCTCCACTTT.

Only a few counts were recorded for this clone. The chain has TRBV7-9 and TRBJ1-2; the D is unclear. The CDR3 sequence is 14 residues long. Per germline, CDR1 SEHNR and CDR2 FQNEAQ (reference sequence). Trimming shortened V by 4 bases and J by 3 bases, and 12 bases separated the two germline ends. The CDR3 DNA is TGTGCCAGCAGCTCAACGGAGGGCCACTATGGCTACACCTTC. It codes for CASSSTEGHYGYTF.

V is TRBV10-3 and J is TRBJ1-6, with D uncertain. CDR3 length equals 12 residues. Germline loops: CDR1 ENHRY, CDR2 SYGVKD. The V gene lost 8 bases and the J gene lost 8 bases, with 10 bases spanning the gap. The CDR3 nucleotides are TGTGCCATCGGCTCAGGCTATTCACCCCTCCACTTT. As protein: CAIGSGYSPLHF.

The rearrangement joins TRBV4-1 to TRBJ1-1; 7 nucleotides line up with TRBD1. Trimming took 4 bases from V and 1 from J; bases not matched to a gene: 12. Germline values: CDR1 MGHRA, CDR2 YSYEKL. The CDR3 contains 17 residues. The CDR3 loop reads CASSLLANDRANTEAFF. CDR3 bases: TGCGCCAGCAGCCTCCTAGCGAATGACAGGGCGAACACTGAAGCTTTCTTT.

The chain links TRBV7-9 to TRBJ1-2; 10 bases map to TRBD1. This CDR3 is 15 amino acids long. From germline, CDR1 is SEHNR and CDR2 FQNEAQ (reference sequence). J gave up 4 bases and V 2 bases, and 4 bases lay outside the gene matches. CDR3 in amino acids: CASSLMGQGIYGYTF. The DNA for the CDR3 is TGTGCCAGCAGCTTAATGGGACAGGGGATCTATGGCTACACCTTC. The whole variable domain, filled in from reference TRBV7-9 and TRBJ1-2, reads DTGVSQNPRHKITKRGQNVTFRCDPISEHNRLYWYRQTLGQGPEFLTYFQNEAQLEKSRLLSDRFSAERPKGSFSTLEIQRTEQGDSAMYLCASSLMGQGIYGYTFGSGTRLTVV.

This clone turned up a few times. J is TRBJ1-1 and V is TRBV7-2; D gene uncertain. The V gene lost 5 bases and the J gene lost 5 bases, with 6 bases spanning the gap. This CDR3 comprises 11 residues. Germline V CDR1 and CDR2: SGHTA, FQGNSA. DNA for the CDR3: TGTGCCAGCAGCGGAGGAACTGAAGCTTTCTTT. Translation: CASSGGTEAFF.

This CDR3 reads CASSWGTGTYEQYF. Here the CDR3 DNA reads TGCGCCAGCAGCTGGGGGACAGGAACTTACGAGCAGTACTTC. V gene TRBV5-1 combines with J gene TRBJ2-7, with 8 bases matching TRBD1. The germline CDR1 and CDR2 sequences are SGHRS and YFSETQ. The CDR3 is made up of 14 amino acids. Trimming cost V 3 bases and J 4 bases; bases outside gene matches: 6. The full variable domain, in which reference TRBV5-1 and TRBJ2-7 provide the parts outside the CDR3, is KAGVTQTPRYLIKTRGQQVTLSCSPISGHRSVSWYQQTPGQGLQFLFEYFSETQRNKGNFPGRFSGRQFSNSRSEMNVSTLELGDSALYLCASSWGTGTYEQYFGPGTRLTVT.

The chain joins TRBV7-9 to TRBJ2-2, with TRBD1 matching 7 bases. Germline values: CDR1 SEHNR, CDR2 FQNEAQ (reference sequence). The CDR3 loop spans 16 amino acids. V shed 5 bases and J 2 bases; nucleotides not matched to a gene: 8. The CDR3 nucleotides are TGTGCCAGCAGCCCCCCCGGGACAGCCAACACCGGGGAGCTGTTTTTT. It translates to CASSPPGTANTGELFF.

V gene TRBV5-1 combines with J gene TRBJ2-1, with 10 nucleotides matching TRBD2. Germline V gene lookup returns CDR1 SGHRS and CDR2 YFSETQ. The junction had 5 bases not matched to a gene; V was cut back by 4 bases and J by 4 bases. The CDR3 has 15 residues. The CDR3: CASSVVAGGYNEQFF. The CDR3 bases are TGCGCCAGCAGCGTGGTAGCGGGGGGTTACAATGAGCAGTTCTTC.

The chain recombines TRBV7-9 with TRBJ1-3; 9 bases match TRBD1. The CDR3 length is 15 residues. CDR1 SEHNR and CDR2 FQNEAQ come from the germline V gene (reference sequence). The ends lost 6 bases at V and 4 bases at J; junction bases unmatched: 7. CDR3 sequence (DNA): TGTGCCAGCAGGGACGGACAGGGGCTGGGAAACACCATATATTTT. Its translation: CASRDGQGLGNTIYF.

The J gene is TRBJ2-1, the V gene TRBV4-1; TRBD2 agrees at 10 bases. The CDR3 is 15 amino acids. The germline V gene encodes CDR1 MGHRA and CDR2 YSYEKL. Trimming took 3 bases from V and 6 from J; bases not matched to a gene: 5. The CDR3 DNA is TGCGCCAGCAGCCAGGATCCTAGCGGGGGCAATGAGCAGTTCTTC. Protein sequence: CASSQDPSGGNEQFF.

The chain is built from TRBV30 and TRBJ2-3; 10 positions agree with TRBD2. The V gene end was trimmed by 4 bases and the J gene end by 3 bases; junction bases not matched to a gene: 1. The CDR3 covers 13 residues. Germline lookup yields CDR1 GTSNPN and CDR2 SVGIG (reference sequence). The CDR3 DNA follows: TGTGCCTGGACTAGCGGGGGTACAGATACGCAGTATTTT. Residues: CAWTSGGTDTQYF.

The V call is TRBV7-8, the J call TRBJ2-1; 13 nucleotides match TRBD2. Trimming at V came to 4 bases and at J to 5 bases, leaving 8 bases not matched to a gene. The CDR3 runs 17 residues. The V gene's germline CDR1 is SGHVS and CDR2 FQNEAQ. The CDR3 DNA sequence: TGTGCCAGCAGCTATCGGACTAGCGGGGGTATTAACAATGAGCAGTTCTTC. Its translation is CASSYRTSGGINNEQFF.

This chain connects TRBV18 to TRBJ1-1, with a possible D match to TRBD1 (6 bases). The germline V gene encodes CDR1 KGHSH and CDR2 LQKENI. The CDR3 has 14 residues. The ends were cut back, 5 bases at V and 4 bases at J, with 14 bases in the middle. The CDR3 sequence: CASSGDRSTTEAFF. CDR3 DNA sequence: TGTGCCAGCTCAGGCGACAGGTCGACCACTGAAGCTTTCTTT.

Only one count was recorded for this clone. Compared with germline, one end of the junction differs, possibly owing to a read error. The chain carries TRBV6-5 and TRBJ2-7, with a possible D match to TRBD2 (6 bases). This CDR3 has 15 residues. CDR1 MNHEY and CDR2 SVGAGI come from the germline V gene. The CDR3 nucleotides are TGTGCCAACAGTAATGGGTTGGAGGGACCCTACGAGCAGTACTTC. Protein sequence: CANSNGLEGPYEQYF.

The V call is TRBV7-9, the J call TRBJ1-6, with unresolved D. Germline-derived CDR1 and CDR2 are SEHNR and FQNEAQ (reference sequence). V was shortened by 5 bases and J by 10 bases, with 12 bases between the two germline ends. The CDR3 is made up of 13 amino acids. The CDR3: CASSRVEGSPLHF. The DNA for the CDR3 is TGTGCCAGCAGCCGAGTAGAGGGATCACCCCTCCACTTT. Full variable domain (missing parts from reference TRBV7-9 and TRBJ1-6): DTGVSQNPRHKITKRGQNVTFRCDPISEHNRLYWYRQTLGQGPEFLTYFQNEAQLEKSRLLSDRFSAERPKGSFSTLEIQRTEQGDSAMYLCASSRVEGSPLHFGNGTRLTVT.

This clone was seen a handful of times. The chain couples TRBV5-6 to TRBJ1-2; D uncertain. The CDR3 extends over 14 amino acids. The V gene lost 0 bases and the J gene lost 4 bases, with 10 bases spanning the gap. Germline CDR1 is SGHDT and CDR2 is YYEEEE. The CDR3 DNA is TGTGCCAGCAGCTTGGCGGGAGTGGTCTATGGCTACACCTTC. Residues: CASSLAGVVYGYTF.

CDR3 DNA sequence: TGTGCCAGCAGTTCCGCCGGGACACATAACCGCAATGAGCAGTTCTTC. Its translation is CASSSAGTHNRNEQFF. The chain has TRBV28 and TRBJ2-1, with a weak D call TRBD1 (6 bases). The length of the CDR3 is 16 residues. Trimming took off 4 bases at V and 6 bases at J, with 19 bases between the two ends. CDR1 is MDHEN, CDR2 SYDVKM, per germline.

The J gene is TRBJ1-5, the V gene TRBV19, with a weak D call TRBD1 (5 bases). This CDR3 comprises 14 residues. The V gene lost 7 bases and the J gene lost 2 bases, with 12 bases spanning the gap. Germline loops: CDR1 LNHDA, CDR2 SQIVND (reference sequence). The CDR3 nucleotides are TGTGCCAGTATGACAGCGATTGGCAATCAGCCCCAGCATTTT. It encodes CASMTAIGNQPQHF.

V is TRBV7-9 and J is TRBJ1-1; D perhaps matches TRBD1 (6 bases). Germline assignment: CDR1 SEHNR and CDR2 FQNEAQ (reference sequence). This CDR3 is built from 17 residues. V dropped 5 bases and J dropped 3 bases, with 22 bases sitting between them. The CDR3 nucleotides are TGTGCCAGCAGCGGAGAGACTCGACAGGCCGAGGACACTGAAGCTTTCTTT. Translated, it gives CASSGETRQAEDTEAFF. Complete variable domain (other parts from reference TRBV7-9 and TRBJ1-1): DTGVSQNPRHKITKRGQNVTFRCDPISEHNRLYWYRQTLGQGPEFLTYFQNEAQLEKSRLLSDRFSAERPKGSFSTLEIQRTEQGDSAMYLCASSGETRQAEDTEAFFGQGTRLTVV.

CDR3 sequence reads: CAISQTITHDDTQYF. CDR3 bases: TGTGCCATCAGTCAGACTATCACACATGATGATACGCAGTATTTT. The chain carries TRBV10-3 and TRBJ2-3, with D perhaps matching TRBD2 (5 bases). The V gene's germline CDR1 is ENHRY and CDR2 SYGVKD. Between the trimmed V and J ends, which lost 5 bases and 6 bases, there was a span of 18 bases. The CDR3 runs to 15 residues.

V usage is TRBV6-1 and J usage is TRBJ1-2; a possible D gene is TRBD1 (6 bases). Trimming pared 0 bases from V and 0 bases from J, leaving 11 bases between. This CDR3 contains 16 residues. The germline gives CDR1 MNHNS, CDR2 SASEGT. The CDR3 sequence is CASSEAPRTANYGYTF. In nucleotides, the CDR3 is TGTGCCAGCAGTGAAGCGCCCCGGACAGCTAACTATGGCTACACCTTC.